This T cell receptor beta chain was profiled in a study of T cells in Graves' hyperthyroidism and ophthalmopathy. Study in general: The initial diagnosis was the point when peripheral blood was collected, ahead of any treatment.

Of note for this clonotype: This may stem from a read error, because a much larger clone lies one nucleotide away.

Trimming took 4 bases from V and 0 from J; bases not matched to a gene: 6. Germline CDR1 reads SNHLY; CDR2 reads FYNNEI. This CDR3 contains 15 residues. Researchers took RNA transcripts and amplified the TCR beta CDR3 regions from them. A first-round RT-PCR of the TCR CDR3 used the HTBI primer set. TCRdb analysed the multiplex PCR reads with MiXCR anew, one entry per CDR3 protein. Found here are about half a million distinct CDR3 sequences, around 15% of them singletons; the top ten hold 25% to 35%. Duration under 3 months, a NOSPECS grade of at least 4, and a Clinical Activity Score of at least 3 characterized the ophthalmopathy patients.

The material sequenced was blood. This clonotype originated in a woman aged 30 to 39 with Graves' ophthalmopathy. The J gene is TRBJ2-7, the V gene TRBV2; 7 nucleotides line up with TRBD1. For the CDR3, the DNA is TGTGCCAGCAGTGGCCCGACAGGGTCCTCCTACGAGCAGTACTTC. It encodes CASSGPTGSSYEQYF.